Only a few counts were recorded for the clone carrying this T cell receptor beta chain. This specimen comes from a study of blood T cell repertoires in COVID-19. Study in general: Italy, Spain and the United States were the sources of the convalescent and acute COVID-19 samples. In each case, the material was cDNA or gDNA derived from T cells, B-cell-depleted T cells, or PBMCs.

Germline CDR1 is DFQATT and CDR2 is SNEGSKA (reference sequence). The CDR3 extends over 10 amino acids. V was pared by 5 bases and J by 5 bases, with 6 bases between. Some clones are missing from TCRdb's copy, which holds only in-frame ones; the method was immunoSEQ multiplex PCR. The sample consists of approximately 300,000 clones, more than 75% of them appearing once. The genes are TRBV20-1 and TRBJ1-2; D uncertain. This TCR derives from a man younger than 40 who had recovered from COVID-19. The sample consisted of PBMCs or T cells enriched from blood (not recorded which). The CDR3 sequence is CSAPTYGYTF. The CDR3 DNA follows: TGCAGTGCTCCTACTTATGGCTACACCTTC.